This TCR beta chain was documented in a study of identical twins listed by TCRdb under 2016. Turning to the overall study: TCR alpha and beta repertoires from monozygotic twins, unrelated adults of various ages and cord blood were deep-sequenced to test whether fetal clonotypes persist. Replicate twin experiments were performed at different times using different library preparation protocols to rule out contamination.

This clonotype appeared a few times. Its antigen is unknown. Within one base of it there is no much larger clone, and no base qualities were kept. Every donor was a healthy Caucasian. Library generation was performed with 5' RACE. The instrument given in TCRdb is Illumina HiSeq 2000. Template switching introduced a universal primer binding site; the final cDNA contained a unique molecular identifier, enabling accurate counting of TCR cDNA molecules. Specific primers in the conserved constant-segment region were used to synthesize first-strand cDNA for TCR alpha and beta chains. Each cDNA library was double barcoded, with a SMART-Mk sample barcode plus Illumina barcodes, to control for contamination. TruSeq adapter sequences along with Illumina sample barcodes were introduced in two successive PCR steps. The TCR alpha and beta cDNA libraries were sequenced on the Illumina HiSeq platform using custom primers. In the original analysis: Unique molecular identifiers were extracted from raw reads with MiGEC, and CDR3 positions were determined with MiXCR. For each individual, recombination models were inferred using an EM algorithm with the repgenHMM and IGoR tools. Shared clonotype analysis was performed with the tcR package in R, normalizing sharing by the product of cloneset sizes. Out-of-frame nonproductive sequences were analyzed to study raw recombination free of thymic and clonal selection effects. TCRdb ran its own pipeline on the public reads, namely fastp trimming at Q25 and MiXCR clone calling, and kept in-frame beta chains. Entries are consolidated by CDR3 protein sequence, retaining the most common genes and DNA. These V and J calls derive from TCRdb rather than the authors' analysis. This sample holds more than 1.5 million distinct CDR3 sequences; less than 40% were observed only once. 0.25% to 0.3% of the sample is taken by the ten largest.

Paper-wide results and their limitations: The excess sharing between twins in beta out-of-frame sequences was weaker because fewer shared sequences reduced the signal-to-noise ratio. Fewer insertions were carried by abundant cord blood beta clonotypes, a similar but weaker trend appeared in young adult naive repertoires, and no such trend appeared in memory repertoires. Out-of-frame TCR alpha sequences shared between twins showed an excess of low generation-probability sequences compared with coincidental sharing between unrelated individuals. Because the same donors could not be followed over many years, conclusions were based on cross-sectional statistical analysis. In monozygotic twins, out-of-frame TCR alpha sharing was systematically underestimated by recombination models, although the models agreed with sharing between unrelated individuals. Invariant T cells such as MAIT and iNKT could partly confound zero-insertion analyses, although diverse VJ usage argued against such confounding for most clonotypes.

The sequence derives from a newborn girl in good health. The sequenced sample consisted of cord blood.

The nucleotides are TGCGCCAGCAGCGAATCCGGGGGATATACCCAGTACTTC. Its protein reads: CASSESGGYTQYF. The V gene is TRBV4-1 and the J gene is TRBJ2-5; TRBD2 could be the D gene, as 6 bases match. Its CDR3 holds 13 amino acids, cysteine through phenylalanine. Of all the DNA, just the CDR3 is kept, 39 bases in frame from base 1. From the germline V gene, CDR1 is MGHRA and CDR2 is YSYEKL. V was cut back by 5 bases and J by 8 bases, leaving a gap of 15 bases between them.